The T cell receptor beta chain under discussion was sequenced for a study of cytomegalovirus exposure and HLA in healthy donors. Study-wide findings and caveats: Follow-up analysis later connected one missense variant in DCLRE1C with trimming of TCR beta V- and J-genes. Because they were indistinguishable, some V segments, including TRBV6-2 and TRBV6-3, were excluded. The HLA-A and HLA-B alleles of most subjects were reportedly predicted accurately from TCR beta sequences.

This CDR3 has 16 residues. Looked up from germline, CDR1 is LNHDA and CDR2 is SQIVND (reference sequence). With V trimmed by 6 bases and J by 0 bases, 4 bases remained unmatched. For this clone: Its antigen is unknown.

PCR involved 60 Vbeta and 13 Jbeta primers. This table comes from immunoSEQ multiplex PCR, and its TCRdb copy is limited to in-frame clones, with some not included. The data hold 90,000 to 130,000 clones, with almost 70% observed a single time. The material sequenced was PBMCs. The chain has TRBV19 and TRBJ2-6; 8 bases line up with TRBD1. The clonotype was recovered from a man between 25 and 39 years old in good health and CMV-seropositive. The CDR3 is CASSTTGGSGANVLTF. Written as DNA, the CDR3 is TGTGCCAGTAGCACCACAGGGGGCTCTGGGGCCAACGTCCTGACTTTC.